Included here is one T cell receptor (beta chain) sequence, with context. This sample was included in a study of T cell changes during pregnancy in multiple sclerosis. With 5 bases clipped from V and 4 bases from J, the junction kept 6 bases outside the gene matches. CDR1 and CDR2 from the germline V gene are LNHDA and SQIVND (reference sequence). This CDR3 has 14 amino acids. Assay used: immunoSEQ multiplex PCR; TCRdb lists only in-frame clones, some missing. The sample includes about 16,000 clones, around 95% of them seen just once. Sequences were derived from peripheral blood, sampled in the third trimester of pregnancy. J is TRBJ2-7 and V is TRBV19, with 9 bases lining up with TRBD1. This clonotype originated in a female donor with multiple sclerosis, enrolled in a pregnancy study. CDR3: CASSSDRGSYEQYF. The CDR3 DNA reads TGTGCCAGTAGTTCAGACAGGGGGAGTTACGAGCAGTACTTC.